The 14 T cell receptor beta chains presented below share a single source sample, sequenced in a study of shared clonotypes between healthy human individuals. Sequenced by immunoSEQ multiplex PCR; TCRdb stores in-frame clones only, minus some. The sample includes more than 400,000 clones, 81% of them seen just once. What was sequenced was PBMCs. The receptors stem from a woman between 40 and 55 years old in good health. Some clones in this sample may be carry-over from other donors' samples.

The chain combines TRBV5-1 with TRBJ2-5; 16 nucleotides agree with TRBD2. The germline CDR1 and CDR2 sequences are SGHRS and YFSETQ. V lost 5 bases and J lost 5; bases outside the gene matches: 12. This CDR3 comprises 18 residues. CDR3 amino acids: CASRPGTSGRAARETQYF. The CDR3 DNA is TGCGCCAGCAGACCCGGGACTAGCGGGAGGGCCGCTCGGGAGACCCAGTACTTC.

DNA of the CDR3: TGCGCCAGCAGCCTACGGACAGGGGGCTATGGTGGGAACACTGAAGCTTTCTTT. Its translation is CASSLRTGGYGGNTEAFF. The chain carries TRBV5-1 and TRBJ1-1, with 11 bases that match TRBD1. V was clipped by 4 bases and J by 1 base; unmatched bases: 12. CDR1 SGHRS and CDR2 YFSETQ come from the germline V gene. There are 18 residues in the CDR3.

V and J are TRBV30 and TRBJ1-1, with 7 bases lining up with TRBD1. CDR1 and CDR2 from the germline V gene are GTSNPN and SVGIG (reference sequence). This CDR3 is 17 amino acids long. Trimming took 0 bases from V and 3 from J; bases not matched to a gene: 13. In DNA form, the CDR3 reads TGTGCCTGGAGTGTACAAGAAAGGGGGCGCGGGGACACTGAAGCTTTCTTT. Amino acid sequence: CAWSVQERGRGDTEAFF.

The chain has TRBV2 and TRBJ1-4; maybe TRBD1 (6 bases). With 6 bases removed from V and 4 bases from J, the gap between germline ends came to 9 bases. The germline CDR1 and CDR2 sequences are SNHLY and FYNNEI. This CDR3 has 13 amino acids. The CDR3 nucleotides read TGTGCCAGCAGAACAGGGATTAATGAAAAACTGTTTTTT. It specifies CASRTGINEKLFF.

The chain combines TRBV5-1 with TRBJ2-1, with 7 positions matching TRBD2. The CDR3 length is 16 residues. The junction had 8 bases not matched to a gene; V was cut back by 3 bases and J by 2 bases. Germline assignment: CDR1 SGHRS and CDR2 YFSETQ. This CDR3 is CASSSDPGGAYNEQFF. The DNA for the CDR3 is TGCGCCAGCAGCTCCGACCCGGGAGGTGCCTACAATGAGCAGTTCTTC.

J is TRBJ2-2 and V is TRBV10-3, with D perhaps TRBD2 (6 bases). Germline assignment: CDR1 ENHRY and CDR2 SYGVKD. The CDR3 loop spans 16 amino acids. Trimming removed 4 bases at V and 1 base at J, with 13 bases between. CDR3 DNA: TGTGCCATCAGTGGGTGGCGGGATATGAACACCGGGGAGCTGTTTTTT. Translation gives CAISGWRDMNTGELFF.

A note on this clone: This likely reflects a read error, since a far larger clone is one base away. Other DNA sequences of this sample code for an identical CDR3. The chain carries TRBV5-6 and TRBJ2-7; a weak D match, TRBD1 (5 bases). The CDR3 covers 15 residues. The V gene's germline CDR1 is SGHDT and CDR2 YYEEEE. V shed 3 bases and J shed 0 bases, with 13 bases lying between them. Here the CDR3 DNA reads TGTGCCAGCAGCTGGACCAGGGAAAACTCCTACGAGCAGTACTTC. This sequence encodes CASSWTRENSYEQYF.

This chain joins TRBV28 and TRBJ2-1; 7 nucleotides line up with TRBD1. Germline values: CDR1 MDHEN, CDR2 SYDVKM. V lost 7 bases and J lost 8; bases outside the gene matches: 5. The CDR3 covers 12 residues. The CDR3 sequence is CASTGGTDEQFF. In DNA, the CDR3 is TGTGCCAGCACAGGGGGTACGGATGAGCAGTTCTTC.

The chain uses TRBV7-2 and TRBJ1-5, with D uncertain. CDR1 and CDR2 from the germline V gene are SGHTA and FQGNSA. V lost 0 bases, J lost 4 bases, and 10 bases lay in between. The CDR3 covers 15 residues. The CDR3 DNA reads TGTGCCAGCAGCTTAGCCGCCAGCGGGAATCAGCCCCAGCATTTT. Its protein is CASSLAASGNQPQHF.

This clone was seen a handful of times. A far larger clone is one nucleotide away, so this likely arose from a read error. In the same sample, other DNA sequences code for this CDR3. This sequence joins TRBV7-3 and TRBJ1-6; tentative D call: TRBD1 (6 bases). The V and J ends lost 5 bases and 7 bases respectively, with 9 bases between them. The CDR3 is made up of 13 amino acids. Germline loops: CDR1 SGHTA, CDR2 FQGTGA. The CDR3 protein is CASSTGQNSPLHF. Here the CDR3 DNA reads TGTGCCAGCAGCACAGGACAGAATTCACCCCTCCACTTT.

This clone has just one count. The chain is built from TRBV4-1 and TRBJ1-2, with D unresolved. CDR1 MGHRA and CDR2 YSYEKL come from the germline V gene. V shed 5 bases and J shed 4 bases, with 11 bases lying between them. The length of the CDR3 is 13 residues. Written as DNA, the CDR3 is TGCGCCAGCAGCAACCGAAAGACCTATGGCTACACCTTC. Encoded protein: CASSNRKTYGYTF.

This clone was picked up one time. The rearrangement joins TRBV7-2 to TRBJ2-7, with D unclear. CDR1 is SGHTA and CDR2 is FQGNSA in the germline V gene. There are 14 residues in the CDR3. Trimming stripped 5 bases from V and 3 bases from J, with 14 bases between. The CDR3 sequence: CASSLSGKNYEQYF. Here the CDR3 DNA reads TGTGCCAGCAGCCTCTCCGGAAAGAACTACGAGCAGTACTTC.

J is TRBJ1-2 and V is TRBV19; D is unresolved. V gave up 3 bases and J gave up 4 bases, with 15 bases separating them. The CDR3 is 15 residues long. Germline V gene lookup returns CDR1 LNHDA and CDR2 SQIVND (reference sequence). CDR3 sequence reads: CASSMSEGYPYGYTF. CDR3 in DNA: TGTGCCAGTAGTATGAGTGAGGGCTACCCCTATGGCTACACCTTC.

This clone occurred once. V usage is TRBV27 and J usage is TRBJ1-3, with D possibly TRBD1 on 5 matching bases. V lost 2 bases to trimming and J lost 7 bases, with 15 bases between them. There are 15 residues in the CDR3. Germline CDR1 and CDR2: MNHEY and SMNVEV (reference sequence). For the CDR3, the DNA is TGTGCCAGCAGTTTACACGGGACTTACGCCAACACCATATATTTT. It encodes CASSLHGTYANTIYF.